A single T cell receptor beta chain is shown here with its context. No antigen is known for it. Per-base quality was not reported, and no clone a single base away is much larger than it. Other nucleotide sequences from this sample produce the same CDR3. The library was prepared using the immunoSEQ multiplex PCR assay. Deep sequencing of rearranged TCR beta loci, alongside multiparametric flow cytometry, was used to profile T cell repertoires. TCRdb mirrors the immuneACCESS table, restricted to in-frame sequences. Some clones are absent from its copies; in checked studies, under half trace to an unresolved V gene, and the reason for the others is unknown. For this sample there are about 39,000 clones; roughly 92% appear just once. About 15% of the sample is in the top ten clones. The data originate from a study of lymphopenia after photon versus proton radiotherapy (dated by TCRdb to the late 2010s). For the study in its entirety: The immunological effects of photon versus proton radiation therapy were compared in patients with gastrointestinal tumors who developed high-grade lymphopenia. The 20 or so patients in the cohort had gastrointestinal tumors, were treated with either photon or proton therapy, and subsequently developed lymphopenia. The study was designed to characterize how the impact on the immune system differs between the two radiation modalities.

The investigation overall reported the following: Across the cohort, a larger post-nadir drop in TCR diversity was inversely correlated with overall survival time among patients who died. Relative stability during treatment was observed in proton-treated patients, whereas loss of naive T cells and TCR diversity and gain of effector/memory populations were observed in photon-treated patients. The survival association was assessed only in patients who died, and better survival with proton therapy was presented by the authors as a possibility rather than a demonstrated result. After the lymphocyte count nadir, oligoclonal expansion, especially of CD8+ Temra cells, was observed in photon-treated repertoires, and the drop in diversity was driven by this expansion.

The CDR3 runs 15 amino acids, cysteine and phenylalanine included. Solely the CDR3 DNA is kept, with 45 bases framed from the first base. This sequence uses TRBV21-1 and TRBJ1-2; TRBD1, the table's D call, was not compared with the DNA. TRBV21-1 is a documented pseudogene. The TCR sequence derives from a man between 60 and 75 years old with cholangiocarcinoma. The specimen comprised peripheral blood, sampled from a patient treated with photon-based radiotherapy. The nucleotides are TGTGCCAGCAGCCACTATGAAGGCAGGGGGCATGGCTACACCTTC. The encoded protein is CASSHYEGRGHGYTF.